A selection of T cell receptor beta chains follows, all from one sample in a study of cytomegalovirus exposure and HLA in healthy donors. Libraries were prepared by immunoSEQ multiplex PCR; TCRdb keeps only in-frame clonotypes and omits some of them. The sample lists some 200,000 clones; about 9% were seen once. Input material: PBMCs. These receptors were taken from a woman aged 30 to 39 in good health and CMV-seropositive. Each CDR3 is given with its conserved first and last residue. A D gene is named only where the DNA matches it firmly. Part of the rows lack a size; the others show once, few, many or a class for expanded clones.

j_call,d_call,clone_size,v_call,cdr3_aa,cdr3_nt
TRBJ2-1,.,few,TRBV13,CASSAGKSSYNEQFF,TGTGCCAGCAGCGCCGGGAAATCTTCCTACAATGAGCAGTTCTTC
TRBJ2-2,TRBD1,.,TRBV5-4,CASSTRDRGSGELFF,TGTGCCAGCAGCACCCGGGACAGGGGATCCGGGGAGCTGTTTTTT
TRBJ1-2,.,.,TRBV19,CASSMSGNYDYTF,TGTGCCAGTAGTATGTCAGGGAACTATGACTACACCTTC
TRBJ2-7,TRBD2,.,TRBV6-1,CASSEEGLASYEQYF,TGTGCCAGCAGTGAAGAGGGACTAGCCTCCTACGAGCAGTACTTC
TRBJ2-5,TRBD2,.,TRBV7-9,CASSPLGLSGNQETQYF,TGTGCCAGCAGCCCTTTGGGTTTAAGCGGGAATCAAGAGACCCAGTACTTC
TRBJ1-1,TRBD1,few,TRBV7-9,CASSYPTGDVVEAFF,TGTGCCAGCAGCTACCCGACAGGGGACGTGGTGGAAGCTTTCTTT
TRBJ1-1,TRBD1,.,TRBV10-1,CASRKDRDTEAFF,TGCGCCAGCAGGAAGGACAGGGACACTGAAGCTTTCTTT
TRBJ1-2,.,few,TRBV6-6,CASSQKGGGYTF,TGTGCCAGCAGCCAAAAGGGCGGGGGCTACACCTTC
TRBJ1-4,.,.,TRBV18,CASSPGLNEKLFF,TGTGCCAGCTCACCGGGACTTAATGAAAAACTGTTTTTT
TRBJ2-7,.,.,TRBV4-1,CASSQEGNSGYYEQYF,TGCGCCAGCAGCCAAGAGGGGAATAGCGGATACTACGAGCAGTACTTC
TRBJ1-2,.,.,TRBV7-2,CASSPGGFNYGYTF,TGTGCCAGCAGCCCGGGGGGGTTTAACTATGGCTACACCTTC
TRBJ2-2,.,few,TRBV4-1,CASSPLDWKVNTGELFF,TGCGCCAGCAGCCCCCTGGACTGGAAGGTCAACACCGGGGAGCTGTTTTTT
TRBJ2-1,.,.,TRBV15,CATSRASSGNEQFF,TGTGCCACCAGCAGAGCGTCATCGGGGAATGAGCAGTTCTTC
TRBJ1-1,.,few,TRBV18,CASSPGIATSGTEAFF,TGTGCCAGCTCACCCGGCATAGCAACCAGCGGCACTGAAGCTTTCTTT
TRBJ1-4,TRBD1,few,TRBV2,CASYRDRGNEKLFF,TGTGCCAGCTACCGGGACAGGGGGAATGAAAAACTGTTTTTT
TRBJ1-2,TRBD1,few,TRBV30,CAWRHAGTGVYGYTF,TGTGCCTGGAGGCACGCCGGGACAGGGGTCTATGGCTACACCTTC
TRBJ1-5,TRBD1,few,TRBV5-8,CASSIGQGVNQPQHF,TGTGCCAGCAGCATCGGACAGGGTGTCAATCAGCCCCAGCATTTT
TRBJ2-1,TRBD1,.,TRBV7-9,CASSQGAGGYNEQFF,TGTGCCAGCAGCCAAGGGGCAGGGGGCTACAATGAGCAGTTCTTC
TRBJ2-7,.,few,TRBV19,CASTESFQGPSSYEQYF,TGTGCCAGTACCGAAAGCTTCCAGGGCCCCAGCTCCTACGAGCAGTACTTC
TRBJ2-7,TRBD2,.,TRBV6-6,CAAALAGDAYEQYF,TGTGCCGCCGCCCTAGCGGGTGACGCCTACGAGCAGTACTTC
TRBJ2-3,TRBD2,.,TRBV5-1,CASSLSGAGRTDTQYF,TGCGCCAGCAGCTTGAGCGGGGCCGGGAGAACGGATACGCAGTATTTT
TRBJ2-3,TRBD2,few,TRBV5-1,CASSLPGLAGGSTDTQYF,TGCGCCAGCAGCCTACCGGGACTAGCGGGAGGATCGACAGATACGCAGTATTTT
TRBJ1-1,.,.,TRBV12-5,CASGLLNMNTEAFF,TGTGCTAGTGGTTTGTTGAACATGAACACTGAAGCTTTCTTT
TRBJ2-7,TRBD2,few,TRBV6-6,CASSSQVAGGYEQYF,TGTGCCAGCAGCTCCCAAGTGGCGGGAGGCTACGAGCAGTACTTC
TRBJ2-6,.,.,TRBV12-5,CASGFPGSGANVLTF,TGTGCTAGTGGTTTTCCAGGTTCTGGGGCCAACGTCCTGACTTTC
TRBJ2-7,.,.,TRBV5-1,CASSLERDAYEQYF,TGCGCCAGCAGCTTGGAACGGGATGCCTACGAGCAGTACTTC
TRBJ2-1,.,.,TRBV7-8,CASSLWGLGDDNEQFF,TGTGCCAGCAGCTTATGGGGACTGGGGGACGACAATGAGCAGTTCTTC
TRBJ2-1,TRBD2,.,TRBV5-1,CASSLGPSGIVGNEQFF,TGCGCCAGCAGCTTGGGTCCTAGCGGGATCGTTGGGAATGAGCAGTTCTTC
TRBJ2-2,TRBD1,.,TRBV19,CASSDRGTGELFF,TGTGCCAGTAGCGACAGGGGTACCGGGGAGCTGTTTTTT
TRBJ2-5,TRBD1,few,TRBV20-1,CSLDRGKTQYF,TGCAGTCTCGACAGGGGGAAGACCCAGTACTTC
TRBJ1-1,TRBD1,.,TRBV2,CASIGGGQGAPGTEAFF,TGTGCCAGCATTGGGGGGGGTCAGGGGGCCCCCGGGACTGAAGCTTTCTTT
TRBJ1-5,TRBD1,.,TRBV7-9,CASSPTGDQPQHF,TGTGCCAGCAGCCCGACAGGGGATCAGCCCCAGCATTTT
TRBJ1-1,TRBD1,.,TRBV2,CASGQGVGAFF,TGTGCCAGCGGGCAGGGGGTCGGAGCTTTCTTT
TRBJ1-2,.,few,TRBV15,CATSRPLANYGYTF,TGTGCCACCAGCAGGCCTTTAGCTAACTATGGCTACACCTTC
TRBJ1-2,.,.,TRBV5-1,CASSFLSGIQVGYGYTF,TGCGCCAGCAGCTTTTTGTCAGGAATCCAAGTTGGCTATGGCTACACCTTC
TRBJ1-5,.,few,TRBV2,CASSILGNQPQHF,TGTGCCAGCAGTATACTTGGCAATCAGCCCCAGCATTTT
TRBJ1-5,TRBD1,.,TRBV10-2,CASRGHDRGDNQPQHF,TGCGCCAGTAGAGGCCATGACAGGGGGGACAATCAGCCCCAGCATTTT
TRBJ2-3,.,.,TRBV7-9,CASSTSRYAQYF,TGTGCCAGCAGCACATCACGTTATGCGCAGTATTTT
TRBJ2-7,TRBD1,few,TRBV5-1,CASSLVGQAYEQYF,TGCGCCAGCAGCTTGGTTGGACAGGCCTACGAGCAGTACTTC
TRBJ2-7,TRBD2,few,TRBV4-1,CASSPRLAGEHEQYF,TGCGCCAGCAGCCCCAGACTAGCGGGAGAACACGAGCAGTACTTC
TRBJ2-7,.,.,TRBV4-1,CASSQSRGYSSYEQYF,TGCGCCAGCAGCCAATCCAGGGGTTACAGCTCCTACGAGCAGTACTTC
TRBJ1-1,.,few,TRBV7-6,CASSLGRVNTEAFF,TGTGCCAGCAGCTTAGGGAGAGTGAACACTGAAGCTTTCTTT
TRBJ1-4,.,few,TRBV2,CASSVYNEKLFF,TGTGCCAGCAGTGTCTATAATGAAAAACTGTTTTTT
TRBJ2-1,.,.,TRBV6-5,CASSFGDEQFF,TGTGCCAGCAGTTTCGGGGATGAGCAGTTCTTC
TRBJ2-7,.,few,TRBV9,CASSPIPFYEQYF,TGTGCCAGCAGCCCTATACCGTTTTACGAGCAGTACTTC
TRBJ1-1,.,few,TRBV6-4,CASSEQINTEAFF,TGTGCCAGCAGTGAACAGATCAACACTGAAGCTTTCTTT
TRBJ2-1,.,.,TRBV6-5,CASRPQGTSRNEQFF,TGTGCCAGCAGACCCCAGGGCACTAGCAGAAATGAGCAGTTCTTC
TRBJ1-2,TRBD1,.,TRBV11-2,CASSFEGGGYGYTF,TGTGCCAGCAGCTTCGAAGGGGGCGGGTATGGCTACACCTTC
TRBJ2-7,.,few,TRBV4-1,CASSQEEGVYEQYF,TGCGCCAGCAGCCAAGAGGAAGGGGTCTACGAGCAGTACTTC
TRBJ2-7,.,.,TRBV9,CASSVGIGYEQYF,TGTGCCAGCAGCGTAGGAATCGGCTACGAGCAGTACTTC
TRBJ2-1,TRBD2,few,TRBV7-3,CASSLTARLAGGPPEFF,TGTGCCAGCAGCTTAACCGCAAGACTAGCGGGAGGGCCCCCCGAGTTCTTC
TRBJ1-2,.,.,TRBV9,CASSPGQGTYGYTF,TGTGCCAGCAGCCCAGGCCAGGGAACATATGGCTACACCTTC
TRBJ2-7,.,few,TRBV5-1,CASSSGLTSYEQYF,TGCGCCAGCAGCTCGGGACTGACTTCCTACGAGCAGTACTTC